This T cell receptor beta chain was observed in a study of vaccination effects on CD4 cells after COVID-19. Study-wide results and limits: Late post-vaccination samples showed marked contraction of infection- and vaccine-induced clones.

Before sequencing took place, the ViraFEST assay used viral peptide pools to expand antigen-specific CD4+ T cells. Culture proceeded for more than 8 days, and CD4+ T cells were then isolated. This individual tested PCR-positive for SARS-CoV-2 infection between March and December 2020. The method was immunoSEQ multiplex PCR; TCRdb's version includes in-frame clones alone and lacks a portion of them. This sample yields around 40,000 clones, of which 73% are seen a single time; 30% to 40% belongs to the top ten. This clone was seen a single time. Its antigen is as yet unknown. This specimen consisted of CD4+ T cells from PBMCs cultured with a peptide pool, obtained before COVID-19 vaccination. The clonotype originates from a human donor who had a prior SARS-CoV-2 infection.

The CDR3 protein is CASGRLLFATGELFF. The CDR3 DNA follows: TGTGCCAGCGGGCGGTTGTTATTCGCCACCGGGGAGCTGTTTTTT. V and J are TRBV6-1 and TRBJ2-2; D is unclear. The V gene lost 8 bases and the J gene lost 4 bases, with 17 bases spanning the gap. The CDR3 has 15 residues. Per germline, CDR1 MNHNS and CDR2 SASEGT.